This TCR beta chain was profiled in a study of blood T cell repertoires in COVID-19. Generated by immunoSEQ multiplex PCR, the TCRdb table keeps only in-frame clones and is missing some. The sample comprises 150,000 to 200,000 clones, roughly nine tenths of which are singletons, and about 5% rests with the top ten. Looked up from germline, CDR1 is SGDLS and CDR2 is YYNGEE. Trimming at V came to 3 bases and at J to 3 bases, leaving 5 bases not matched to a gene. This CDR3 has 14 amino acids. The chain links TRBV9 to TRBJ2-7, with 8 bases aligning to TRBD2. The receptor's source is a human donor in a cohort sampled during active COVID-19. Specimen: peripheral blood. CDR3 amino acids: CASSAGGTSYEQYF. The CDR3 coding sequence is TGTGCCAGCAGCGCGGGGGGGACAAGCTACGAGCAGTACTTC.